This TCR beta chain was captured in a study of T cell responses to AZD1222 COVID-19 vaccine. Clones were sequenced by immunoSEQ multiplex PCR, and TCRdb holds only the in-frame ones, with some missing. The sample consists of about 100,000 clones, around 86% of them appearing once. The TCR sequence derives from an adult in good health. The sequenced sample was peripheral blood, obtained on day 0 of AZD1222 vaccination.

CDR3 DNA: TGTGCCAGCAGTTTATTCCGTGGGGTCCAAGAGACCCAGTACTTC. Translating it yields CASSLFRGVQETQYF. This chain connects TRBV28 to TRBJ2-5, with D unresolved. V shed 1 base and J shed 1 base, with 10 bases lying between them. This CDR3 is 15 amino acids long. Germline V gives CDR1 MDHEN, CDR2 SYDVKM.